The entry below gives a single T cell receptor (beta chain) sequence along with its context. Its antigen remains unidentified. The record has no base qualities; no much larger clone is one base away. The data were taken from a study of T cell repertoires in cytomegalovirus infection (dated by TCRdb to between 2018 and 2021). At the level of the whole study: Recently identified HLA-C-restricted CMV epitopes, whose presentation resists viral immunomodulation, were targeted by peptide stimulations together with well-studied HLA-B-restricted epitopes. Because public TCR beta signatures pointed to carriage of CMV infection together with the matching HLA type, the HLA type of each donor mattered for the analysis. Overall results and qualifications from the work: In the ex vivo response, HLA-C-restricted CMV-specific TCR beta clonotypes were dominant, and in two of eight donors the single most frequent clonotype came from this HLA-C-restricted group. Carriers of CMV infection plus the relevant HLA type were discriminated by the cumulative frequency of public TCR beta family members in the study cohort and in an independent roughly 320-donor cohort.

Sequencer: Illumina HiSeq 1500. The public sequencing data were trimmed at Q25 with fastp and processed into clonotypes with MiXCR by TCRdb, which kept only in-frame beta chains. Rows with a matching CDR3 protein are joined into one entry that keeps the most common DNA and genes. Counted in this sample were around 710,000 distinct CDR3 sequences; 25% to 35% of them appeared once. Approximately 14% of the sample rests with the top ten. Clipping removes 1 base from V and 5 bases from J, with 6 as the unmatched junction base count. Sequences LNHNV (CDR1) and YYDKDF (CDR2) are obtained from the germline V gene (reference sequence). From the cysteine up to the phenylalanine, the CDR3 has a length of 15 residues. This entry keeps only the CDR3 DNA: 45 bases, framed from base 1. The treatment or condition label, read with the paper, signifies: in vitro stimulation with specific CMV peptide epitopes to enrich CMV-specific T cells.

This specimen was cultured CD8+ T cells from PBMCs, taken from culture after CMV antigen stimulation. This TCR derives from a human donor in good health (CMV status not recorded). Some clones in this sample may be carry-over from other donors' samples. Recombination linked TRBV15 to TRBJ2-7; TRBD2 matches 9 bases in the middle. The CDR3 protein sequence reads: CATSRGAGGQDEQYF. The DNA is as follows: TGTGCCACCAGCAGAGGTGCGGGGGGGCAGGACGAGCAGTACTTC.